This entry lists 20 T cell receptor beta chains sequenced from one sample in a study of blood T cell repertoires in COVID-19. TCRdb keeps only in-frame clones here, not all; method: immunoSEQ multiplex PCR. The sample shows 250,000 to 300,000 clones, 81% of them seen only once. Sequencing used peripheral blood. These receptors were obtained from a woman aged 60-75 years with active or convalescent COVID-19.

The DNA for the CDR3 is TGTGCCAGCAGCTCCCGGTTTGAAGCTTTCTTT. This encodes CASSSRFEAFF. V gene TRBV7-2 combines with J gene TRBJ1-1, with no clear D. This CDR3 is 11 amino acids long. Trimming took 4 bases from V and 7 from J, leaving 7 bases between them. Germline loops: CDR1 SGHTA, CDR2 FQGNSA.

The chain uses TRBV3-1 (or the pseudogene TRBV3-2) and TRBJ2-7, with 7 nucleotides matching TRBD2. Trimming cost V 4 bases and J 2 bases; bases outside gene matches: 8. This CDR3 comprises 15 residues. The germline CDR1 and CDR2 sequences are LGHDT and YNNKEL (reference sequence). CDR3 sequence: CASSPSGGSPYEQYF. The DNA of the CDR3 is TGTGCCAGCAGCCCCTCGGGGGGTAGCCCCTACGAGCAGTACTTC.

This chain links TRBV14 with TRBJ2-7; possible D gene TRBD1, 6 bases. This CDR3 contains 16 residues. Trimming removed 1 base from V and 7 bases from J, with 20 bases in between. Germline V lookup: CDR1 SGHDN, CDR2 FVKESK. CDR3 DNA: TGTGCCAGCAGCCAAGCCGCTTCGGACAGCCCTCTGGAGCAGTACTTC. It yields the protein CASSQAASDSPLEQYF.

The count of this clone is one. The gene calls are TRBV7-2 and TRBJ1-1, with D uncertain. V was trimmed by 5 bases and J by 9 bases, leaving 16 bases between them. This CDR3 is 13 amino acids long. Looked up from germline, CDR1 is SGHTA and CDR2 is FQGNSA. Here the CDR3 reads CASSIPTPGKAFF. The DNA of the CDR3 is TGTGCCAGCAGCATCCCTACCCCGGGGAAAGCTTTCTTT.

The CDR3 region is CASSLAPQGQPQHF. CDR3 nucleotide sequence: TGTGCCAGCAGCTTAGCGCCCCAGGGTCAGCCCCAGCATTTT. The chain couples TRBV7-8 to TRBJ1-5; tentative D call: TRBD1 (5 bases). The V gene's germline CDR1 is SGHVS and CDR2 FQNEAQ. V gave up 0 bases and J gave up 6 bases, with 9 bases separating them. The CDR3 extends over 14 amino acids.

The chain combines TRBV5-6 with TRBJ1-5; TRBD1 agrees at 10 bases. J gave up 3 bases and V 0 bases, and 3 bases lay outside the gene matches. Germline CDR1 and CDR2: SGHDT and YYEEEE. The CDR3 is 16 amino acids. Here the CDR3 reads CASSLVGQGNNQPQHF. For the CDR3, the DNA is TGTGCCAGCAGCTTGGTGGGACAGGGGAACAATCAGCCCCAGCATTTT.

The chain employs TRBV19 and TRBJ2-4; 11 bases fit TRBD1. This CDR3 is built from 15 residues. In germline, CDR1 is LNHDA, CDR2 SQIVND (reference sequence). The ends lost 4 bases at V and 8 bases at J; junction bases unmatched: 7. The CDR3 DNA sequence: TGTGCCAGTAGTAGGGACAGGGGGTCAACAGACATTCAGTACTTC. Encoded protein: CASSRDRGSTDIQYF.

V gene TRBV7-9 combines with J gene TRBJ1-2, with a tentative D call TRBD1 (5 bases). Germline loops: CDR1 SEHNR, CDR2 FQNEAQ (reference sequence). CDR3 length equals 12 residues. Between the trimmed V and J ends, which lost 7 bases and 5 bases, there was a span of 11 bases. In DNA form, the CDR3 reads TGTGCCAGCACCACTTCAGGGTATGGCTACACCTTC. It translates to CASTTSGYGYTF.

The chain employs TRBV5-1 and TRBJ2-7; perhaps TRBD2 as D (6 bases). Germline V gene sequence: CDR1 SGHRS, CDR2 YFSETQ. The CDR3 extends over 16 amino acids. Trimming shortened V by 4 bases and J by 6 bases, and 23 bases separated the two germline ends. The CDR3 loop reads CASSRGGSGVEGEQYF. The CDR3 nucleotides are TGCGCCAGCAGCCGCGGAGGTTCGGGGGTTGAGGGCGAGCAGTACTTC.

V and J are TRBV6-2 or TRBV6-3 and TRBJ2-7; 9 bases map to TRBD1. The V and J ends lost 6 bases and 3 bases, in that order; junction bases with no gene match: 12. Looked up from germline, CDR1 is MNHEY and CDR2 is SVGEGT. The CDR3 is made up of 16 amino acids. The CDR3 region has the DNA TGTGCCAGCAGCCGCTTCCCGGGACAGGGTAGCTACGAGCAGTACTTC. Its translation: CASSRFPGQGSYEQYF.

The J gene is TRBJ2-1, the V gene TRBV13, with 7 bases that match TRBD2. The CDR3 totals 15 residues. From germline, CDR1 is PRHDT and CDR2 FYEKMQ (reference sequence). V shed 7 bases, J shed 0 bases, and the junction held 6 bases outside the gene matches. The CDR3 DNA reads TGTGCCAGCAATTCGGGGGGTAGCTCCTACAATGAGCAGTTCTTC. Its translation: CASNSGGSSYNEQFF. The full variable domain, rest sourced from reference TRBV13 and TRBJ2-1, is AAGVIQSPRHLIKEKRETATLKCYPIPRHDTVYWYQQGPGQDPQFLISFYEKMQSDKGSIPDRFSAQQFSDYHSELNMSSLELGDSALYFCASNSGGSSYNEQFFGPGTRLTVL.

This clone came up many times. The V and J genes are TRBV4-2 and TRBJ1-5; 7 bases align to TRBD1. The CDR3 extends over 17 amino acids. With 0 bases clipped from V and 7 bases from J, the junction kept 12 bases outside the gene matches. Germline assignment: CDR1 LGHNA and CDR2 YNFKEQ. The CDR3, as DNA: TGTGCCAGCAGCCAAGATCTCGGGACAGAGGCGCGGCAGCCCCAGCATTTT. Translation gives CASSQDLGTEARQPQHF.

The chain uses TRBV2 and TRBJ1-5, with 10 bases fitting TRBD1. V shed 7 bases and J 5 bases; nucleotides not matched to a gene: 2. Germline assignment: CDR1 SNHLY and CDR2 FYNNEI. This CDR3 has 13 residues. The CDR3: CASKGTGDQPQHF. CDR3 DNA: TGTGCCAGCAAAGGGACAGGGGATCAGCCCCAGCATTTT.

V and J are TRBV11-2 and TRBJ1-3; 8 bases agree with TRBD1. The CDR3 is 15 amino acids. In germline, CDR1 is SGHAT, CDR2 FQNNGV. Trimming took 5 bases from V and 2 from J; bases not matched to a gene: 5. The chain's CDR3 is CASSPRTGTGNTIYF. DNA of the CDR3: TGTGCCAGCAGCCCTCGGACAGGGACTGGAAACACCATATATTTT.

The J gene is TRBJ2-1, the V gene TRBV4-1; possibly TRBD2 for D (6 bases). The CDR3 is made up of 14 amino acids. With 4 bases removed from V and 3 bases from J, the gap between germline ends came to 10 bases. The germline gives CDR1 MGHRA, CDR2 YSYEKL. The CDR3 spells CASSPGLDYNEQFF. In DNA, the CDR3 is TGCGCCAGCAGCCCGGGACTTGACTACAATGAGCAGTTCTTC.

The chain recombines TRBV9 with TRBJ2-5, with TRBD2 matching over 7 bases. With V trimmed by 2 bases and J by 4 bases, 17 bases remained unmatched. CDR1 is SGDLS and CDR2 is YYNGEE in the germline V gene. CDR3 length: 18 residues. The CDR3 region is CASSVGSSGLGLGETQYF. CDR3 nucleotides: TGTGCCAGCAGCGTCGGGTCTAGCGGACTCGGGCTCGGAGAGACCCAGTACTTC.

The V gene is TRBV10-2, the J gene TRBJ1-5; the D is unclear. Looked up from germline, CDR1 is WSHSY and CDR2 is SAAADI. V was shortened by 4 bases and J by 2 bases, with 12 bases between the two germline ends. This CDR3 has 15 amino acids. The CDR3 nucleotides are TGCGCCAGCAGTGGGGCTGGGAGTGGCAATCAGCCCCAGCATTTT. As protein: CASSGAGSGNQPQHF.

The gene calls are TRBV9 and TRBJ2-1, with 7 nucleotides matching TRBD1. Germline V gene lookup returns CDR1 SGDLS and CDR2 YYNGEE. This CDR3 region has 14 residues. J gave up 8 bases and V 3 bases, and 8 bases lay outside the gene matches. The CDR3 DNA sequence: TGTGCCAGCAGCGCAACAGGGGCGGCCGATGAGCAGTTCTTC. It specifies CASSATGAADEQFF.

CDR3 protein: CASSHVLAGDNEQFF. DNA for the CDR3: TGTGCCAGCAGCCATGTACTAGCGGGGGACAATGAGCAGTTCTTC. The V call is TRBV4-2, the J call TRBJ2-1; 11 nucleotides align to TRBD2. J gave up 5 bases and V 3 bases, and 3 bases lay outside the gene matches. The CDR3 length is 15 residues. Per the germline V gene, CDR1 is LGHNA and CDR2 is YNFKEQ.

This clone was detected once. The genes are TRBV19 and TRBJ2-1; TRBD1 matches at 8 bases. The CDR3 contains 15 residues. Germline values: CDR1 LNHDA, CDR2 SQIVND (reference sequence). Trimming at V came to 5 bases and at J to 4 bases, leaving 7 bases not matched to a gene. This chain's CDR3 is CASSAQGQVYNEQFF. The CDR3 nucleotides are TGTGCCAGTAGTGCTCAGGGACAGGTGTACAATGAGCAGTTCTTC.